Presented here are 15 T cell receptor beta chains from one specimen sequenced in a study of T cell changes during pregnancy in multiple sclerosis. Sequenced by immunoSEQ multiplex PCR; TCRdb stores in-frame clones only, minus some. The table has 55,000 to 70,000 clones, less than 90% seen once. Here the sequenced sample was CD4+ T cells from peripheral blood mononuclear cells, taken in the third trimester of pregnancy. These receptors originate from a female donor with multiple sclerosis, enrolled in a pregnancy study.

The chain employs TRBV18 and TRBJ2-7, with 9 bases lining up with TRBD1. CDR3 length: 15 amino acids. Trimming cost V 3 bases and J 3 bases; bases outside gene matches: 6. Per the germline V gene, CDR1 is KGHSH and CDR2 is LQKENI. CDR3 amino acids: CASSPPGTGNYEQYF. The CDR3 DNA sequence: TGTGCCAGCTCACCGCCCGGGACAGGGAACTACGAGCAGTACTTC.

The rearrangement links TRBV5-1 to TRBJ1-2; 7 nucleotides align to TRBD1. Germline-derived CDR1 and CDR2 are SGHRS and YFSETQ. V lost 0 bases and J lost 0; bases outside the gene matches: 5. The CDR3 contains 16 residues. The CDR3 loop is CASSLGGGTANYGYTF. The CDR3 DNA is TGCGCCAGCAGCTTGGGAGGGGGGACAGCTAACTATGGCTACACCTTC.

The chain has TRBV2 and TRBJ2-5, with a tentative D call TRBD1 (6 bases). V dropped 9 bases and J dropped 4 bases, with 12 bases sitting between them. The germline gives CDR1 SNHLY, CDR2 FYNNEI. The length of the CDR3 is 12 residues. The chain's CDR3 is CASLGGGETQYF. In DNA form, the CDR3 reads TGTGCCAGTCTTGGGGGCGGAGAGACCCAGTACTTC.

This chain joins TRBV4-1 and TRBJ1-2; no clear D gene. V gave up 4 bases and J gave up 4 bases, with 13 bases separating them. The CDR3 totals 14 residues. The germline V gene has CDR1 MGHRA and CDR2 YSYEKL. CDR3 amino acids: CASSPERQSYGYTF. CDR3 coding DNA: TGCGCCAGCAGCCCTGAGCGGCAGAGCTATGGCTACACCTTC.

In this sample, this clone turned up a few times. The CDR3 reads CASGRELMNEQFF. The CDR3 DNA follows: TGTGCCAGCGGTCGGGAGCTTATGAATGAGCAGTTCTTC. The chain has TRBV2 and TRBJ2-1, with D possibly TRBD2 on 6 matching bases. V was shortened by 8 bases and J by 7 bases, with 15 bases between the two germline ends. The CDR3 is 13 amino acids. Germline CDR1 and CDR2: SNHLY and FYNNEI.

The chain links TRBV27 to TRBJ2-7, with D perhaps matching TRBD1 (5 bases). Germline assignment: CDR1 MNHEY and CDR2 SMNVEV (reference sequence). This CDR3 has 13 residues. Trimming removed 5 bases at V and 4 bases at J, with 12 bases between. The DNA for the CDR3 is TGTGCCAGCAGTCTTCGACAGAGGTACGAGCAGTACTTC. Translation: CASSLRQRYEQYF.

The chain has TRBV6-5 and TRBJ1-1, with 7 bases matching TRBD1. Germline values: CDR1 MNHEY, CDR2 SVGAGI. V lost 5 bases to trimming and J lost 5 bases; unmatched junction nucleotides: 5. The CDR3 consists of 13 residues. The CDR3 nucleotides are TGTGCCAGCAGTCATAAACAGGGGACTGAAGCTTTCTTT. Amino acids: CASSHKQGTEAFF.

This clone was recorded only once. The chain joins TRBV7-2 to TRBJ1-2; weak D call: TRBD1 (5 bases). This CDR3 is built from 13 residues. Per the germline V gene, CDR1 is SGHTA and CDR2 is FQGNSA. Trimming took 5 bases from V and 4 from J, leaving 11 bases between them. The CDR3 coding sequence is TGTGCCAGCAGCCAGGGAATCTCCTATGGCTACACCTTC. This sequence encodes CASSQGISYGYTF.

This rearrangement joins TRBV7-9 to TRBJ2-2, with 8 bases matching TRBD1. The germline CDR1 and CDR2 sequences are SEHNR and FQNEAQ (reference sequence). J was trimmed by 0 bases and V by 8 bases; bases with no gene match: 17. This CDR3 region has 19 residues. The DNA for the CDR3 is TGTGCCAGCGCGCTTCGGGGGACAGGCGATTTTTCGAACACCGGGGAGCTGTTTTTT. Its protein product is CASALRGTGDFSNTGELFF. Supplemented by reference TRBV7-9 and TRBJ2-2, the full variable domain reads DTGVSQNPRHKITKRGQNVTFRCDPISEHNRLYWYRQTLGQGPEFLTYFQNEAQLEKSRLLSDRFSAERPKGSFSTLEIQRTEQGDSAMYLCASALRGTGDFSNTGELFFGEGSRLTVL.

The chain uses TRBV11-2 and TRBJ1-2, with TRBD1 as a possible D gene (6 bases). The V end lost 5 bases, the J end lost 7 bases, and 11 bases lay between the germline ends. The CDR3 is made up of 12 amino acids. Germline CDR1 is SGHAT and CDR2 is FQNNGV. CDR3 nucleotides: TGTGCCAGCAGCGAGGGGGATGGTGGCTACACCTTC. As protein: CASSEGDGGYTF.

V gene TRBV7-9 combines with J gene TRBJ2-2, with 8 bases identical to TRBD2. Trimming removed 5 bases from V and 1 base from J; junction bases left unmatched: 9. The CDR3 length is 17 residues. Germline CDR1 is SEHNR and CDR2 is FQNEAQ (reference sequence). CDR3 sequence reads: CASSTREGPGNTGELFF. In nucleotides, the CDR3 is TGTGCCAGCAGCACCCGGGAGGGCCCCGGGAACACCGGGGAGCTGTTTTTT.

The chain is built from TRBV5-1 and TRBJ2-3; the D is unclear. V lost 6 bases and J 4 bases, leaving 9 bases between the germline ends. Germline V lookup: CDR1 SGHRS, CDR2 YFSETQ. The CDR3 extends over 12 amino acids. CDR3 region: CASMQEADTQYF. For the CDR3, the DNA is TGCGCCAGCATGCAGGAAGCAGATACGCAGTATTTT.

The gene calls are TRBV6-1 and TRBJ2-7; TRBD1 aligns across 9 bases. V lost 5 bases, J lost 4 bases, and 9 bases stayed unmatched. The CDR3 is made up of 15 amino acids. From germline, CDR1 is MNHNS and CDR2 SASEGT. DNA for the CDR3: TGTGCCAGCAGTCCGCCGGGACAGGGTCGTTACGAGCAGTACTTC. Translated: CASSPPGQGRYEQYF.

The chain recombines TRBV25-1 with TRBJ1-5; no clear D gene. The CDR3 is 15 amino acids. Trimming removed 2 bases from V and 6 bases from J, with 14 bases in between. Germline lookup yields CDR1 MGHDK and CDR2 SYGVNS. CDR3 amino acids: CASSEDLASSQPQHF. For the CDR3, the DNA is TGTGCCAGCAGTGAAGATCTGGCTAGTAGTCAGCCCCAGCATTTT.

V is TRBV10-3 and J is TRBJ2-3; maybe TRBD2 (6 bases). Germline V CDR1 and CDR2: ENHRY, SYGVKD. This CDR3 has 12 amino acids. The V and J ends lost 3 bases and 8 bases respectively, with 9 bases between them. The CDR3: CAISDREVTQYF. CDR3 in DNA: TGTGCCATCAGTGACAGGGAGGTTACGCAGTATTTT.